This record looks at one T cell receptor (beta chain) sequence and its context. What it recognizes is unknown. The length of the CDR3 is 14 residues. Trimming cost V 3 bases and J 8 bases, with 15 bases left between them. Germline assignment: CDR1 SGHVS and CDR2 FNYEAQ. TCRdb's table, derived via immunoSEQ multiplex PCR, lists solely in-frame clones and lacks some. The table has around 10,000 clones, roughly four fifths seen once. This sample is part of a study of OX40 agonist ivuxolimab in advanced cancers. Across the whole study: The treatment was a fully human IgG2 OX40 agonist, ivuxolimab. Anti-PD-1, anti-PD-L1 or anti-CTLA-4 therapy given earlier was allowed, and roughly 40% had some. Study-level findings and limits: With doses of 0.1 to 3.0 mg/kg, CD4+ and CD8+ blood T cells had undergone clonal expansion by week 6. CD8+ T cells averaged more expanded clones than CD4+.

The V and J genes are TRBV7-6 and TRBJ2-3; D might be TRBD1 (6 bases). The sequence came from an adult with an advanced solid tumor such as melanoma, head and neck, liver or kidney cancer. Material: CD4+ or CD8+ T cells sorted from blood, obtained in a trial of the OX40 agonist ivuxolimab. CDR3 DNA sequence: TGTGCCAGCAGCTTCACAGGGTCGTTAGGTACGCAGTATTTT. Protein product: CASSFTGSLGTQYF.